This TCR beta chain was sequenced in a study of Ad26.COV2.S vaccination and SARS-CoV-2 variants. Overall study context: The COV1001 Ad26.COV2.S trial arm included the donor. Study-level findings and limits: Overall T cell responses may have been underestimated by the analyses of TCR breadth and depth. After vaccination, substantial breadth of spike-specific CD8+ and CD4+ responses was reported. The study found similar non-spike TCR breadth in vaccine and placebo recipients.

As concerns this clone: The antigen is undetermined.

The data were produced by immunoSEQ multiplex PCR, yet TCRdb's version contains in-frame clones alone and is incomplete. The sample carries about 480,000 clones, approximately 88% recorded once. Sample treatment: around 19 received Ad26.COV2.S at low or high dose, single or two shots; 5 received placebo; per-sample allocation not given. It was on day 63 after the first vaccine or placebo injection that samples were taken. Trimming shortened V by 7 bases and J by 7 bases, and 16 bases separated the two germline ends. The germline V gene encodes CDR1 MNHEY and CDR2 SMNVEV (reference sequence). This CDR3 has 13 residues.

This sample comprised peripheral blood, obtained in a trial of Ad26.COV2.S vaccine versus placebo. The TCR sequence derives from a person between 18 and 59 years old who received the Ad26.COV2.S COVID-19 vaccine or a placebo. The rearrangement uses TRBV27 and TRBJ1-1; no definite D call. The CDR3 DNA reads as TGTGCCAGCAAACAACTCCCTCGGGGTGAAGCTTTCTTT. Amino acids: CASKQLPRGEAFF.